These 8 T cell receptor beta chains share one sample of origin, sequenced in a study of long-term antiretroviral therapy in people with HIV. Researchers ran immunoSEQ v3.0 at survey level. The method was immunoSEQ multiplex PCR; TCRdb's version includes in-frame clones alone and lacks a portion of them. This sample has around 20,000 clones; around four fifths occur once, and the top ten carry more than 3%. The sample here was unsorted PBMCs, taken roughly 4 years after starting antiretroviral therapy. Receptor source: a man aged 18 to 35 with HIV.

J is TRBJ2-2 and V is TRBV6-6; D may be TRBD2 (5 bases). Germline lookup yields CDR1 MNHNY and CDR2 SVGAGI (reference sequence). The length of the CDR3 is 16 residues. V shed 0 bases and J shed 5 bases, with 13 bases lying between them. The CDR3 DNA reads TGTGCCAGCAGTTACTCGGAGGTCCCGAGGACCGGGGAGCTGTTTTTT. Translated: CASSYSEVPRTGELFF.

The chain carries TRBV19 and TRBJ1-4; possibly TRBD1 for D (5 bases). CDR3 length: 14 amino acids. Germline V gene lookup returns CDR1 LNHDA and CDR2 SQIVND (reference sequence). Trimming removed 2 bases from V and 1 base from J, with 5 bases in between. The CDR3 sequence is CASSIQGTNEKLFF. The CDR3 DNA reads as TGTGCCAGTAGTATACAGGGAACTAATGAAAAACTGTTTTTT.

V gene TRBV30 combines with J gene TRBJ1-4; 7 bases map to TRBD1. The CDR3 consists of 12 residues. Trimming at V came to 8 bases and at J to 3 bases, leaving 3 bases not matched to a gene. The germline V gene has CDR1 GTSNPN and CDR2 SVGIG (reference sequence). The CDR3, as DNA: TGTGCCGGGGGACAGCCTAATGAAAAACTGTTTTTT. Translating it yields CAGGQPNEKLFF. The full variable domain, completed using reference TRBV30 and TRBJ1-4, is SQTIHQWPATLVQPVGSPLSLECTVEGTSNPNLYWYRQAAGRGLQLLFYSVGIGQISSEVPQNLSASRPQDRQFILSSKKLLLSDSGFYLCAGGQPNEKLFFGSGTQLSVL.

The chain uses TRBV7-8 and TRBJ1-2; D is perhaps TRBD1 (6 bases). Trimming took off 5 bases at V and 3 bases at J, with 13 bases between the two ends. This CDR3 comprises 14 residues. In germline, CDR1 is SGHVS, CDR2 FQNEAQ. CDR3 bases: TGTGCCAGCAGCCAAGGGGGGGGGCACTATGGCTACACCTTC. Residues: CASSQGGGHYGYTF.

This chain links TRBV28 with TRBJ2-2, with D maybe TRBD1 (5 bases). CDR3 length: 14 amino acids. Between the trimmed V and J ends, which lost 7 bases and 1 base, there was a span of 10 bases. From germline, CDR1 is MDHEN and CDR2 SYDVKM. The CDR3 coding sequence is TGTGCCAGCAATTACGACAGGAACACCGGGGAGCTGTTTTTT. Protein product: CASNYDRNTGELFF.

The chain couples TRBV7-6 to TRBJ1-1; possible D gene TRBD1, 6 bases. Trimming took off 4 bases at V and 0 bases at J, with 12 bases between the two ends. The germline CDR1 and CDR2 sequences are SGHVS and FNYEAQ. The CDR3 consists of 15 residues. CDR3 nucleotides: TGTGCCAGCAGCTACCGGGACACTATGAACACTGAAGCTTTCTTT. Its protein is CASSYRDTMNTEAFF.

The genes are TRBV5-4 and TRBJ1-1, with a tentative D call TRBD1 (5 bases). CDR3 size: 12 residues. V was shortened by 10 bases and J by 1 base, with 11 bases between the two germline ends. Per germline, CDR1 SGHNT and CDR2 YYREEE (reference sequence). In nucleotides, the CDR3 is TGTGCCTCGGGGGTGGAGAACACTGAAGCTTTCTTT. It is translated as CASGVENTEAFF.

V usage is TRBV2 and J usage is TRBJ2-1; D is unresolved. The CDR3 extends over 15 amino acids. Germline CDR1 SNHLY, CDR2 FYNNEI. V was shortened by 5 bases and J by 10 bases, with 21 bases between the two germline ends. In DNA form, the CDR3 reads TGTGCCAGCAGTTGGACCCTACCTGAACTTGCCGAGCAGTTCTTC. Residues: CASSWTLPELAEQFF.